The 19 T cell receptor beta chains in this list originate from one sample, sequenced in a study of regulatory T cells in long-lasting Graves disease. This sample's time point: newly diagnosed GD, antithyroid drugs for less than 3 months. PBMC-extracted RNA yielded the TCR library. Assembly of TCR beta libraries relied on iRepertoire HTBI primers together with Arm-PCR of CDR3 regions. Each CDR3 protein gets one entry after TCRdb re-called the multiplex PCR reads with MiXCR. The table includes about 300,000 distinct CDR3 sequences, 18% detected once. Sequencing was performed on peripheral blood mononuclear cells (PBMCs), taken at new diagnosis, from a patient treated with antithyroid drugs. Receptor source: a female donor with Graves disease.

This clonotype was detected ten times or more. This chain uses TRBV12-3 or TRBV12-4 with TRBJ1-3, with TRBD1 identical over 7 bases. The ends lost 5 bases at V and 2 bases at J; junction bases unmatched: 0. The CDR3 is 13 residues long. CDR3 residues: CASSDRAGNTIYF. In nucleotides, the CDR3 is TGTGCCAGCAGTGACAGGGCTGGAAACACCATATATTTT.

This clonotype was seen at least ten times. The CDR3 sequence: CASSFGALGKQSYNEQFF. CDR3 DNA: TGTGCCAGCAGCTTTGGTGCGTTGGGGAAACAGTCCTACAATGAGCAGTTCTTC. The genes are TRBV11-3 and TRBJ2-1, with D hard to call. V gave up 3 bases and J gave up 1 base, with 19 bases separating them. CDR1 and CDR2 (germline): SGHNT, YENEEA. This CDR3 region has 18 residues.

This chain connects TRBV27 to TRBJ2-3; possible D gene TRBD2, 6 bases. Germline values: CDR1 MNHEY, CDR2 SMNVEV (reference sequence). The CDR3 extends over 17 amino acids. Deletions cut 4 bases from V and 1 base from J, with 18 bases between. CDR3 nucleotide sequence: TGTGCCAGCAGTTACGGGAGAGGCCCGAGCGGCACAGATACGCAGTATTTT. This encodes CASSYGRGPSGTDTQYF.

The sample holds many counts of this clonotype. The CDR3 protein is CASSLEDRGVGGDRYNEQFF. Written as DNA, the CDR3 is TGCGCCAGCAGCCTTGAGGACAGGGGAGTTGGGGGGGACCGATACAATGAGCAGTTCTTC. The chain employs TRBV5-1 and TRBJ2-1, with 9 positions matching TRBD1. Germline V gives CDR1 SGHRS, CDR2 YFSETQ. V was pared by 4 bases and J by 4 bases, with 21 bases of the junction left unmatched. The CDR3 extends over 20 amino acids.

This clonotype was observed a handful of times. The rearrangement uses TRBV6-2 or TRBV6-3 and TRBJ2-1, with D possibly being TRBD2 (6 bases). This CDR3 has 15 residues. Per germline, CDR1 MNHEY and CDR2 SVGEGT. The V end was cut by 4 bases, the J end by 3 bases, with 13 bases between. The CDR3 loop is CASSWRDLYYNEQFF. The CDR3, as DNA: TGTGCCAGCAGTTGGAGGGACTTATACTACAATGAGCAGTTCTTC.

This clonotype was seen repeatedly, ten times or more. The rearrangement joins TRBV12-3 or TRBV12-4 to TRBJ2-3; D gene ambiguous. CDR3 size: 12 residues. V was clipped by 6 bases and J by 2 bases, with 6 bases between them. The CDR3 sequence: CASSLFTDTQYF. CDR3 nucleotide sequence: TGTGCCAGCAGCCTCTTCACAGATACGCAGTATTTT.

Only a few counts were recorded for this clonotype. One junction end disagrees with the germline gene, perhaps due to a read error. The genes are TRBV6-1 and TRBJ2-2; 7 bases align to TRBD1. Germline CDR1 is MNHNS and CDR2 is SASEGT. This CDR3 comprises 14 residues. The CDR3 is CASSVGQVTGELFF. CDR3 nucleotides: TGTGCCAGCAGTGTTGGACAGGTTACCGGGGAACTGTTTTTT.

This clonotype was found many times. V is TRBV6-1 and J is TRBJ2-1; D assignment may be TRBD1 or TRBD2 (5 bases each). The V gene lost 7 bases and the J gene lost 12 bases, with 19 bases spanning the gap. This CDR3 spans 13 amino acids. The germline gives CDR1 MNHNS, CDR2 SASEGT. The DNA for the CDR3 is TGTGCCAGCACCAGCCCGAGGGTAGGGGTGCAGTTCTTC. It encodes CASTSPRVGVQFF.

Notes on this clonotype: This may be a read error: a much more frequent sequence differs by one nucleotide. A read error is likely, as this CDR3 ends without the conserved phenylalanine or tryptophan. The chain combines TRBV6-4 with TRBJ2-6; D possibly matches TRBD1 or TRBD2 (6 bases each). The CDR3 is 15 amino acids. Per the germline V gene, CDR1 is MRHNA and CDR2 is SNTAGT. V was clipped by 5 bases and J by 3 bases, with 11 bases between them. CDR3 nucleotides: TGTGCCAGCAGTCCCAGGGGAGGTGGGGCCAACGTCCTGACTTCC. Its translation is CASSPRGGGANVLTS.

The chain employs TRBV20-1 and TRBJ1-1; 10 positions agree with TRBD1. The CDR3 covers 15 residues. CDR1 is DFQATT and CDR2 is SNEGSKA in the germline V gene (reference sequence). J was trimmed by 4 bases and V by 5 bases; bases with no gene match: 10. For the CDR3, the DNA is TGCAGTGCTCGCCCCCGGACAGGGGGTTTCACTGAAGCTTTCTTT. Its translation is CSARPRTGGFTEAFF.

In its sample, this clonotype was seen many times. V is TRBV27 and J is TRBJ2-1; 14 nucleotides agree with TRBD2. This CDR3 spans 16 amino acids. J lost 8 bases, V lost 6 bases, and 9 bases had no gene match. The germline CDR1 and CDR2 sequences are MNHEY and SMNVEV (reference sequence). The CDR3 coding sequence is TGTGCCAGCAGAGGGACTAGCGGGAGATCCTGGGATGAGCAGTTCTTC. Residues: CASRGTSGRSWDEQFF.

On this clonotype itself: A read error may explain this, as a much larger clone is one base away. The rearrangement uses TRBV10-3 and TRBJ2-5; possibly TRBD2 for D (6 bases). The CDR3 totals 18 residues. The germline V gene encodes CDR1 ENHRY and CDR2 SYGVKD. CDR3 region: CTISESPGGVGVQETQYF. For the CDR3, the DNA is TGTACCATCAGTGAGTCGCCTGGCGGGGTTGGGGTCCAAGAGACCCAGTACTTC.

This clonotype has just a few counts. The chain couples TRBV18 to TRBJ2-7; 8 bases fit TRBD1. Germline CDR1 and CDR2: KGHSH and LQKENI. This CDR3 comprises 15 residues. Trimming at V came to 6 bases and at J to 3 bases, leaving 10 bases not matched to a gene. The CDR3: CASSRPTGAGYEQYF. CDR3 in DNA: TGTGCCAGCTCCCGGCCGACAGGGGCGGGCTACGAGCAGTACTTC.

This clonotype has a count of ten or more. V gene TRBV6-1 combines with J gene TRBJ2-5; 13 bases are a match to TRBD2. V dropped 6 bases and J dropped 0; count of bases not matched to a gene: 7. This CDR3 comprises 17 residues. Germline V gives CDR1 MNHNS, CDR2 SASEGT. CDR3 DNA: TGTGCCAGCAGGCCGGGACTAGCGGGGTACTACCAAGAGACCCAGTACTTC. This sequence encodes CASRPGLAGYYQETQYF.

This clonotype was observed many times. One end of the junction is discordant with germline, which a read error may explain. The V and J genes are TRBV12-3 or TRBV12-4 and TRBJ1-2; D might be TRBD1 (5 bases). The CDR3 covers 13 residues. The CDR3 spells CASSSDRHYGYAF. For the CDR3, the DNA is TGTGCCAGCAGTTCTGACAGACACTATGGCTACGCCTTC.

This chain links TRBV3-1 with TRBJ2-1; tentative D call: TRBD2 (5 bases). Trimming pared 0 bases from V and 8 bases from J, leaving 14 bases between. The length of the CDR3 is 15 residues. Looked up from germline, CDR1 is LGHDT and CDR2 is YNNKEL (reference sequence). CDR3 in DNA: TGTGCCAGCAGCCAAGATAGAACGGGATGGGATGAGCAGTTCTTC. Protein: CASSQDRTGWDEQFF.

This clonotype was found many times. The CDR3 protein is CASSPGQGEFYGYTF. DNA for the CDR3: TGTGCCAGCAGCCCGGGACAGGGGGAGTTCTATGGCTACACCTTC. V is TRBV6-1 and J is TRBJ1-2; the match to TRBD1 covers 11 bases. V shed 6 bases, J shed 4 bases, and the junction held 7 bases outside the gene matches. Germline V gene sequence: CDR1 MNHNS, CDR2 SASEGT. There are 15 residues in the CDR3.

This clonotype was observed many times. V and J are TRBV9 and TRBJ2-5; either TRBD1 or TRBD2 may fit D (6 bases each). CDR3 size: 16 residues. Germline V gene sequence: CDR1 SGDLS, CDR2 YYNGEE. V shed 1 base and J shed 2 bases, with 15 bases lying between them. This CDR3 reads CASSVSVTGTQETQYF. In DNA form, the CDR3 reads TGTGCCAGCAGCGTAAGCGTAACAGGGACTCAAGAGACCCAGTACTTC. Filled out from reference TRBV9 and TRBJ2-5, the complete variable domain reads DSGVTQTPKHLITATGQRVTLRCSPRSGDLSVYWYQQSLDQGLQFLIQYYNGEERAKGNILERFSAQQFPDLHSELNLSSLELGDSALYFCASSVSVTGTQETQYFGPGTRLLVL.

V usage is TRBV5-6 and J usage is TRBJ2-1, with 8 bases that match TRBD2. After removal of 2 bases from V and 7 bases from J, the junction contained 8 bases not matched to a gene. The CDR3 consists of 15 residues. Looked up from germline, CDR1 is SGHDT and CDR2 is YYEEEE. The CDR3 nucleotides are TGTGCCAGCAGCTTAATTGAGGGACTAGGTAATGAGCAGTTCTTC. As protein: CASSLIEGLGNEQFF.